Listed here are 30 T cell receptor beta chains from one sample, sequenced in a study of T-cell reconstitution after alpha-beta-depleted transplantation in children. Unique molecular identifiers were used in preparing the TCRbeta library. In TCRdb, the PCR reads were re-called with MiXCR into one record per CDR3 protein. The sample records some 240,000 distinct CDR3 sequences, around 12% being singletons. The input for sequencing was PBMCs from the stem cell graft donor, taken from the stem cell graft. The receptors come from a human donor who donated a stem cell graft to a child with acute lymphoblastic leukemia.

This clonotype was counted only a few times. This chain uses TRBV12-3 or TRBV12-4 with TRBJ2-3, with D tentatively TRBD2 (6 bases). The CDR3 is 17 amino acids. The germline V and J ends were trimmed by 8 bases and 3 bases, with 24 bases remaining between them. CDR3 residues: CASLTSKRGVETDTQYF. In nucleotides, the CDR3 is TGTGCCAGCTTAACATCTAAACGCGGGGTGGAGACAGATACGCAGTATTTT.

This clonotype was detected many times. This chain uses TRBV29-1 with TRBJ1-1, with D unresolved. The CDR3 spans 12 residues. Germline CDR1 and CDR2: SQVTM and ANQGSEA. Trimming stripped 7 bases from V and 10 bases from J, with 19 bases between. The CDR3 is CSASMGGSRAFF. CDR3 coding DNA: TGCAGCGCGTCAATGGGAGGGTCGAGAGCTTTCTTT.

This clonotype appeared once. It may be a read error: a sequence one base away is much more abundant. The chain links TRBV9 to TRBJ2-7, with D perhaps TRBD1 (5 bases). This CDR3 contains 14 residues. Trimming stripped 3 bases from V and 5 bases from J, with 15 bases between. The germline CDR1 and CDR2 sequences are SGDLS and YYNGEE. The CDR3 bases are TGTGCCAGCAGCGATAGCAGGACACGGGACGAGCAGTACTTC. It yields the protein CASSDSRTRDEQYF.

The chain recombines TRBV20-1 with TRBJ1-4; perhaps TRBD1 as D (6 bases). V shed 1 base and J shed 7 bases, with 10 bases lying between them. CDR3 length: 13 residues. The germline CDR1 and CDR2 sequences are DFQATT and SNEGSKA (reference sequence). CDR3 bases: TGCAGTGCTAGAGCCGACAGGCCTGAAAAACTGTTTTTT. Translation: CSARADRPEKLFF.

On this clonotype: Just one base apart from a much larger clone, this may be a read error. The V gene is TRBV20-1, the J gene TRBJ2-3; no clear D gene. V dropped 7 bases and J dropped 0 bases, with 14 bases sitting between them. CDR1 and CDR2 (germline): DFQATT, SNEGSKA (reference sequence). The CDR3 covers 14 residues. The CDR3 loop is CSVKPSTSTDTQYF. The CDR3 coding sequence is TGCAGTGTTAAACCGAGCACTAGCACAGATACGCAGTATTTT.

This clonotype was seen at least ten times. V and J are TRBV6-1 and TRBJ1-2; D is perhaps TRBD1 (5 bases). The CDR3 contains 13 residues. V lost 7 bases and J lost 2, with 11 bases in between. Looked up from germline, CDR1 is MNHNS and CDR2 is SASEGT. DNA of the CDR3: TGTGCCAGCACGGCGGGGCTGAACTATGGCTACACCTTC. Its protein is CASTAGLNYGYTF.

This clonotype has ten or more counts. In DNA form, the CDR3 reads TGCAGTGCCAGGGACAGGGGCATGAACACTGAAGCTTTCTTT. It translates to CSARDRGMNTEAFF. The chain is built from TRBV20-1 and TRBJ1-1, with TRBD1 matching 10 bases. The CDR3 covers 14 residues. Trimming cost V 6 bases and J 0 bases; bases outside gene matches: 4. Germline V gives CDR1 DFQATT, CDR2 SNEGSKA (reference sequence).

A note on this clonotype: It may be a read error: a sequence one base away is much more abundant. V gene TRBV20-1 combines with J gene TRBJ2-2, with 10 bases matching TRBD1. The CDR3 sequence is 18 residues long. Germline V gene data show CDR1 as DFQATT and CDR2 as SNEGSKA (reference sequence). Here the CDR3 DNA reads TGCAGTGCTAGAGCCAGGGACAGGGGAAATCTTAACACCGCGGAGCTGTTTTTT. Protein sequence: CSARARDRGNLNTAELFF.

The genes are TRBV20-1 and TRBJ2-3, with D tentatively TRBD1 or TRBD2 (5 bases each). Trimming shortened V by 3 bases and J by 1 base, and 11 bases separated the two germline ends. Germline V gene lookup returns CDR1 DFQATT and CDR2 SNEGSKA (reference sequence). The CDR3 runs to 14 residues. CDR3 coding DNA: TGCAGTGCTAGCGGGACGGTGCGCACAGATACGCAGTATTTT. It yields the protein CSASGTVRTDTQYF.

This clonotype was picked up many times. The J gene is TRBJ1-2, the V gene TRBV3-1; 7 bases map to TRBD1. Per the germline V gene, CDR1 is LGHDT and CDR2 is YNNKEL (reference sequence). J gave up 6 bases and V 4 bases, and 8 bases lay outside the gene matches. The CDR3 length is 14 residues. The CDR3 is CASSRPGGSDGYTF. The DNA for the CDR3 is TGTGCCAGCAGCCGTCCAGGGGGTTCAGATGGCTACACCTTC.

This clonotype was seen at least ten times. The rearrangement links TRBV20-1 to TRBJ1-1; D is ambiguous. Germline V gene data show CDR1 as DFQATT and CDR2 as SNEGSKA (reference sequence). Trimming shortened V by 1 base and J by 4 bases, and 4 bases separated the two germline ends. The CDR3 sequence is 11 residues long. The CDR3 region is CSARVVTEAFF. The CDR3 DNA is TGCAGTGCTAGAGTGGTCACTGAAGCTTTCTTT.

This clonotype was found a few times. The genes are TRBV20-1 and TRBJ2-7, with D unclear. V lost 8 bases to trimming and J lost 0 bases, with 14 bases between them. The germline V gene has CDR1 DFQATT and CDR2 SNEGSKA (reference sequence). The length of the CDR3 is 13 residues. CDR3 loop: CSPIVFPSYEQYF. For the CDR3, the DNA is TGCAGTCCAATAGTTTTTCCCTCCTACGAGCAGTACTTC.

This clonotype was observed many times. This chain connects TRBV25-1 to TRBJ2-1; D is possibly TRBD1 (7 bases). The length of the CDR3 is 15 residues. Trimming removed 2 bases from V and 3 bases from J, with 11 bases in between. Germline V gene sequence: CDR1 MGHDK, CDR2 SYGVNS. CDR3 in DNA: TGTGCCAGCAGTGAAATTCAGGGGGGCTACAATGAGCAGTTCTTC. As protein: CASSEIQGGYNEQFF.

This clonotype was found many times. A read error may account for a junction end that differs from germline. The chain employs TRBV5-1 and TRBJ2-1; D is undetermined. The CDR3 runs to 14 residues. From germline, CDR1 is SGHRS and CDR2 YFSETQ. In DNA, the CDR3 is TGCGCCAGCAGCCTTTCTACATCCTACACTGAGCAGTTCTTC. It codes for CASSLSTSYTEQFF.

This clonotype was observed many times. The V and J genes are TRBV7-2 and TRBJ1-5; D is possibly TRBD1 (6 bases). V lost 6 bases and J 3 bases, leaving 12 bases between the germline ends. CDR1 SGHTA and CDR2 FQGNSA come from the germline V gene. The CDR3 consists of 14 residues. This CDR3 reads CASSLTGINQPQHF. CDR3 sequence (DNA): TGTGCCAGCAGTCTCACAGGGATCAATCAGCCCCAGCATTTT.

This clonotype has ten or more counts. This chain joins TRBV5-1 and TRBJ2-7; 9 nucleotides line up with TRBD1. The CDR3 totals 15 residues. Germline CDR1 and CDR2: SGHRS and YFSETQ. Trimming took 0 bases from V and 4 from J; bases not matched to a gene: 5. CDR3 nucleotides: TGCGCCAGCAGCTTGGACGACAGGGGGATTTACGAGCAGTACTTC. This translates into CASSLDDRGIYEQYF.

V gene TRBV29-1 combines with J gene TRBJ2-1; the D call may be TRBD1 or TRBD2 (6 bases each). This CDR3 spans 12 amino acids. With 7 bases removed from V and 3 bases from J, the gap between germline ends came to 10 bases. From germline, CDR1 is SQVTM and CDR2 ANQGSEA. CDR3 protein: CSAGAIYNEQFF. Here the CDR3 DNA reads TGCAGCGCGGGGGCCATCTACAATGAGCAGTTCTTC.

This clonotype has at least ten counts. CDR3 amino acids: CASSLEYSGSQETQYF. The CDR3 nucleotides read TGTGCCAGCAGCTTAGAGTATAGCGGGAGCCAAGAGACCCAGTACTTC. J is TRBJ2-5 and V is TRBV11-2; 9 bases align to TRBD2. The V gene's germline CDR1 is SGHAT and CDR2 FQNNGV. This CDR3 has 16 amino acids. Losses at the gene ends were 0 bases for V and 1 base for J; bases not matched to a gene: 3.

This clonotype came up many times. This chain connects TRBV6-1 to TRBJ2-2; TRBD1 aligns across 7 bases. CDR1 is MNHNS and CDR2 is SASEGT in the germline V gene. J was trimmed by 3 bases and V by 1 base; bases with no gene match: 2. The CDR3 loop spans 15 amino acids. The CDR3 here is CASSEEQGYTGELFF. The CDR3 coding sequence is TGTGCCAGCAGTGAAGAACAGGGGTACACCGGGGAGCTGTTTTTT.

In its sample, this clonotype was seen once. A clone one base away is much larger, so this may be a read error. The J gene is TRBJ2-7, the V gene TRBV7-8, with D perhaps given as TRBD1 or TRBD2 (5 bases each). CDR1 SGHVS and CDR2 FQNEAQ come from the germline V gene. The CDR3 extends over 12 amino acids. The V and J ends lost 5 bases and 6 bases respectively, with 11 bases between them. The CDR3: CASSGGPGEQYF. The CDR3 DNA follows: TGTGCCAGCAGCGGGGGACCTGGCGAGCAGTACTTC.

This clonotype came up many times. The V and J genes are TRBV7-8 and TRBJ1-2, with D perhaps TRBD1 (6 bases). Germline CDR1 SGHVS, CDR2 FQNEAQ. CDR3 size: 15 residues. The V end was cut by 3 bases, the J end by 0 bases, with 11 bases between. The CDR3 spells CASSLNWDTNYGYTF. The CDR3 DNA reads TGTGCCAGCAGCTTGAATTGGGACACTAACTATGGCTACACCTTC.

This clonotype showed up just once. The genes are TRBV20-1 and TRBJ2-7; 7 bases agree with TRBD2. The CDR3 is 15 amino acids. The V segment lost 4 bases and the J segment 3 bases; nucleotides outside the gene matches: 12. Germline CDR1 DFQATT, CDR2 SNEGSKA (reference sequence). DNA for the CDR3: TGCAGTGCTAAGCTTACTAGCGCGCCCAACTACGAGCAGTACTTC. Encoded protein: CSAKLTSAPNYEQYF.

The table lists this clonotype with many counts. The chain links TRBV5-1 to TRBJ1-2; D is unclear. V was trimmed by 5 bases and J by 3 bases, leaving 14 bases between them. Per germline, CDR1 SGHRS and CDR2 YFSETQ. The CDR3 is 14 residues long. The CDR3 here is CASRVVGPDYGYTF. The CDR3 DNA is TGCGCCAGCAGGGTCGTAGGCCCAGACTATGGCTACACCTTC.

This clonotype was counted at least ten times. The genes are TRBV2 and TRBJ1-4; no clear D. Germline V gene data show CDR1 as SNHLY and CDR2 as FYNNEI. The CDR3 has 11 residues. V was trimmed by 8 bases and J by 8 bases, leaving 9 bases between them. The CDR3 reads CASGGEEKLFF. The CDR3 region has the DNA TGTGCCAGCGGTGGGGAAGAAAAACTGTTTTTT.

This clonotype was counted at least ten times. The rearrangement joins TRBV27 to TRBJ1-2; 9 bases agree with TRBD1. The length of the CDR3 is 15 residues. Germline trimming cut 6 bases from V and 4 bases from J; bases unmatched to any gene: 9. CDR1 is MNHEY and CDR2 is SMNVEV in the germline V gene (reference sequence). The CDR3, as DNA: TGTGCCAGCAGCTCTAGGACAGGGGCAACCTATGGCTACACCTTC. This gives the protein CASSSRTGATYGYTF.

This clonotype was seen ten or more times. J is TRBJ2-5 and V is TRBV10-3; no clear D gene. The CDR3 runs to 13 residues. Germline V gene sequence: CDR1 ENHRY, CDR2 SYGVKD. V gave up 2 bases and J gave up 5 bases, with 9 bases separating them. The CDR3 DNA sequence: TGTGCCATCAGTGAGCTGGGCCGGGAGACCCAGTACTTC. Encoded protein: CAISELGRETQYF.

This clonotype was detected many times. The V call is TRBV27, the J call TRBJ1-1; D not certain. Germline values: CDR1 MNHEY, CDR2 SMNVEV (reference sequence). The CDR3 runs 13 residues. V shed 11 bases and J shed 4 bases, with 17 bases lying between them. The CDR3 sequence: CACLRAGGTEAFF. The CDR3 nucleotides are TGTGCCTGCCTAAGGGCGGGTGGCACTGAAGCTTTCTTT.

This clonotype showed up many times. The rearrangement uses TRBV5-1 and TRBJ2-7; D gene ambiguous. V dropped 3 bases and J dropped 4 bases, with 5 bases sitting between them. This CDR3 is 11 amino acids long. Germline V gene sequence: CDR1 SGHRS, CDR2 YFSETQ. CDR3 region: CASSYDYEQYF. CDR3 DNA: TGCGCCAGCAGCTATGATTACGAGCAGTACTTC.

There are many counts of this clonotype. The chain combines TRBV4-2 with TRBJ1-2, with 8 bases that match TRBD1. The CDR3 runs to 18 residues. Germline V gives CDR1 LGHNA, CDR2 YNFKEQ. Trimming at V came to 3 bases and at J to 4 bases, leaving 16 bases not matched to a gene. The CDR3 region has the DNA TGTGCCAGCAGCCAGGGAATAAACAGGGGGGAGAAGTCCTATGGCTACACCTTC. It yields the protein CASSQGINRGEKSYGYTF.

This clonotype occurred many times. The chain uses TRBV10-3 and TRBJ2-2; 12 nucleotides match TRBD1. The germline gives CDR1 ENHRY, CDR2 SYGVKD. This CDR3 contains 15 residues. V lost 8 bases to trimming and J lost 6 bases; unmatched junction nucleotides: 7. CDR3 protein: CAIAPGQGAPGELFF. The CDR3 DNA is TGTGCCATCGCCCCGGGACAGGGGGCCCCCGGGGAGCTGTTTTTT.